Below, one T cell receptor (beta chain) is given with its context. Its matching antigen is unknown. Here immunoSEQ multiplex PCR was the method, and the copy in TCRdb shows in-frame clones only, minus some. The sample lists approximately 220,000 clones, around nine tenths seen once, with roughly 1% in the top ten. This sample is part of a study of cytomegalovirus exposure and HLA in healthy donors. Study results and limitations: High specificity and sensitivity for cytomegalovirus status were reported for the classifier.

This CDR3 has 13 amino acids. V was shortened by 7 bases and J by 4 bases, with 10 bases between the two germline ends. Germline values: CDR1 SGHAT, CDR2 FQNNGV. What was sequenced was PBMCs. The chain joins TRBV11-2 to TRBJ2-2, with a tentative D call TRBD2 (6 bases). The sequence was obtained from a woman under 30 in good health and CMV-seronegative. CDR3 coding DNA: TGTGCCAGCATCCTGGGGGGCACCGGGGAGCTGTTTTTT. Translated, it gives CASILGGTGELFF.